These T cell receptor beta chains were read from a single sample in a study of blood T cell repertoires in COVID-19. This table comes from immunoSEQ multiplex PCR, and its TCRdb copy is limited to in-frame clones, with some not included. The sample lists 91,000 or so clones, about 93% occurring once. What was sequenced was peripheral blood. The receptors here all came from a woman aged 50 to 65 in a cohort sampled during active COVID-19. The CDR3 runs from the conserved cysteine through the conserved F or W. The D gene is left open where the match is weak. A row's size may be missing; if present it is once, few, many or a size class.

clone_size d_call j_call v_call cdr3_length cdr3_aa cdr3_nt
. TRBD2 TRBJ2-1 TRBV7-2 17 CASSPGGAPSSYNEQFF TGTGCCAGCAGCCCCGGGGGGGCCCCTAGCTCCTACAATGAGCAGTTCTTC
. . TRBJ2-2 TRBV11-3 12 CASSSISGELFF TGTGCCAGCAGCTCTATTTCCGGGGAGCTGTTTTTT
. . TRBJ1-2 TRBV19 12 CATAQSSYGYTF TGTGCCACCGCACAGAGCTCCTATGGCTACACCTTC
. TRBD1 TRBJ2-7 TRBV3-1/TRBV3-2 15 CASSLSGQVPYEQYF TGTGCCAGCAGCCTCTCTGGACAGGTCCCCTACGAGCAGTACTTC
. . TRBJ1-6 TRBV30 15 CAWSRQNSYNSPLHF TGTGCCTGGAGCCGACAGAACTCCTATAATTCACCCCTCCACTTT
. TRBD1 TRBJ2-6 TRBV18 18 CASSPRGQASSGANVLTF TGTGCCAGCTCACCCCGGGGACAGGCAAGCTCTGGGGCCAACGTCCTGACTTTC
. . TRBJ2-2 TRBV7-2 14 CASSPNRAAGELFF TGTGCCAGCAGCCCGAACAGGGCGGCCGGGGAGCTGTTTTTT
. . TRBJ2-7 TRBV11-2 14 CASSLAQAGYEQYF TGTGCCAGCAGCTTAGCTCAGGCAGGGTACGAGCAGTACTTC
. . TRBJ2-7 TRBV5-5 16 CASSLGQGSIAYEQYF TGTGCCAGCAGCTTGGGGCAGGGCTCCATTGCCTACGAGCAGTACTTC
. TRBD1 TRBJ2-1 TRBV19 16 CASSALKTGAYNEQFF TGTGCCAGTAGCGCTCTTAAAACAGGGGCCTACAATGAGCAGTTCTTC
. TRBD1 TRBJ1-2 TRBV28 16 CASRPQGASTNYGYTF TGTGCCAGCAGACCACAGGGGGCTTCTACTAACTATGGCTACACCTTC
. TRBD1 TRBJ1-1 TRBV5-1 15 CASSTRTGWNTEAFF TGCGCCAGCAGCACGCGGACAGGTTGGAACACTGAAGCTTTCTTT
. TRBD2 TRBJ2-7 TRBV27 16 CASSFSGGDTDYEQYF TGTGCCAGCAGTTTTTCGGGGGGGGACACAGACTACGAGCAGTACTTC
few . TRBJ1-5 TRBV30 13 CAWSVSFNQPQHF TGTGCCTGGAGTGTCTCTTTTAATCAGCCCCAGCATTTT
. . TRBJ2-3 TRBV7-3 15 CASSFQASDTDTQYF TGTGCCAGCAGCTTTCAAGCGTCCGACACAGATACGCAGTATTTT
. . TRBJ1-6 TRBV27 16 CASTTASSSYNSPLHF TGTGCCAGCACTACTGCCTCGAGCTCCTATAATTCACCCCTCCACTTT
. TRBD2 TRBJ2-3 TRBV4-1 18 CASSPQALLAGGADTQYF TGCGCCAGCAGCCCCCAAGCTTTACTAGCGGGCGGAGCAGATACGCAGTATTTT
. TRBD2 TRBJ2-1 TRBV24-1 18 CATSDPTSGRTLSSEQFF TGTGCCACCAGTGACCCGACTAGCGGGAGGACCCTTTCTAGTGAGCAGTTCTTC
. TRBD1 TRBJ1-1 TRBV30 12 CASDRGDTEAFF TGTGCCTCCGACAGGGGGGACACTGAAGCTTTCTTT
. . TRBJ1-1 TRBV4-1 16 CASSQVLGLANTEAFF TGCGCCAGCAGCCAAGTTCTGGGGCTCGCGAACACTGAAGCTTTCTTT
. . TRBJ2-5 TRBV10-2 15 CASSGAGATQETQYF TGCGCCAGCAGTGGCGCGGGGGCTACACAAGAGACCCAGTACTTC
. TRBD2 TRBJ2-3 TRBV11-2 16 CASSRTSGRDTDTQYF TGTGCCAGCAGCAGGACTAGCGGGAGGGATACAGATACGCAGTATTTT
. . TRBJ1-3 TRBV10-3 17 CAISESRQPYSGNTIYF TGTGCCATCAGTGAGTCGAGGCAGCCCTACTCTGGAAACACCATATATTTT
. . TRBJ2-5 TRBV7-6 15 CASTNYTGIQETQYF TGTGCCAGCACCAACTACACCGGGATTCAAGAGACCCAGTACTTC
. TRBD1 TRBJ2-7 TRBV19 16 CASSTTGTGTPYEQYF TGTGCCAGTAGTACCACCGGGACAGGGACCCCCTACGAGCAGTACTTC
. TRBD1 TRBJ2-7 TRBV5-5 14 CASSLDGTANEQYF TGTGCCAGCAGCTTAGACGGGACAGCCAACGAGCAGTACTTC
. TRBD1 TRBJ2-1 TRBV30 15 CAWALRDRGLNEQFF TGTGCCTGGGCCCTCCGGGACAGGGGGCTCAATGAGCAGTTCTTC
. . TRBJ1-2 TRBV5-1 15 CASSFNGDNVYGYTF TGCGCCAGCAGCTTCAACGGGGACAATGTCTATGGCTACACCTTC
. TRBD1 TRBJ1-6 TRBV7-9 14 CASSPGQKNSPLHF TGTGCCAGCAGCCCGGGACAGAAAAATTCACCCCTCCACTTT
. TRBD1 TRBJ1-2 TRBV19 13 CASTRGQGNGYTF TGTGCCAGTACCCGGGGACAGGGTAATGGCTACACCTTC
. . TRBJ1-4 TRBV3-1/TRBV3-2 12 CASSQDKIKLFF TGTGCCAGCAGCCAAGATAAAATAAAACTGTTTTTT
. . TRBJ1-5 TRBV28 15 CASSSRTAGNQPQHF TGTGCCAGCAGTTCCAGGACAGCGGGCAATCAGCCCCAGCATTTT
. TRBD2 TRBJ2-1 TRBV28 16 CASCQKAGGPYNEQFF TGTGCCAGCTGCCAAAAGGCGGGAGGGCCCTACAATGAGCAGTTCTTC
once . TRBJ1-2 TRBV25-1 12 CASRDTGHGYTF TGTGCCAGCCGGGACACCGGTCATGGCTACACCTTC
. . TRBJ2-7 TRBV28 12 CASSKAEYEQYF TGTGCCAGCAGTAAAGCGGAGTACGAGCAGTACTTC